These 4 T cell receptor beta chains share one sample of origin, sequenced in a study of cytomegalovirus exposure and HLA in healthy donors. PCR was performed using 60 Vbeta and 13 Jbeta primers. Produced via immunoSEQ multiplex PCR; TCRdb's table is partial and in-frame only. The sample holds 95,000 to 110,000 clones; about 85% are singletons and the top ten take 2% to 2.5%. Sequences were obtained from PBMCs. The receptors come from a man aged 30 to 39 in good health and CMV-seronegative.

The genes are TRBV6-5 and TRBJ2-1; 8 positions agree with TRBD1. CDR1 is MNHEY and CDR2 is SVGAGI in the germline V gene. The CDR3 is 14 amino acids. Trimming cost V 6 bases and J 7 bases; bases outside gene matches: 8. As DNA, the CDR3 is TGTGCCAGCAGGCGACAGGGGTCGATAAATGAGCAGTTCTTC. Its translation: CASRRQGSINEQFF.

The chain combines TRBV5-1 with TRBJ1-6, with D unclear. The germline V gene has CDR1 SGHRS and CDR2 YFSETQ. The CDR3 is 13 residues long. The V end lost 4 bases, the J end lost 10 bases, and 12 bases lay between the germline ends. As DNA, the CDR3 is TGCGCCAGCAGCGTTACAGAATCCTCACCCCTCCACTTT. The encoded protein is CASSVTESSPLHF.

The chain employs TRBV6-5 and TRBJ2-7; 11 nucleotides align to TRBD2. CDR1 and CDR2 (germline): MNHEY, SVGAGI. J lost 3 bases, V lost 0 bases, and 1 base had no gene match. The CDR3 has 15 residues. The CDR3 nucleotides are TGTGCCAGCAGTTACTCGGGACTAGCGGTCTACGAGCAGTACTTC. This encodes CASSYSGLAVYEQYF.

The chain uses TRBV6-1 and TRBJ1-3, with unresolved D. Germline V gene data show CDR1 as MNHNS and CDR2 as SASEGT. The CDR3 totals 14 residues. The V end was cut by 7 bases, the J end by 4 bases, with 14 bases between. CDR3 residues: CASTAEVSGNTIYF. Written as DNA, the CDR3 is TGTGCCAGCACCGCCGAGGTCTCAGGAAACACCATATATTTT.